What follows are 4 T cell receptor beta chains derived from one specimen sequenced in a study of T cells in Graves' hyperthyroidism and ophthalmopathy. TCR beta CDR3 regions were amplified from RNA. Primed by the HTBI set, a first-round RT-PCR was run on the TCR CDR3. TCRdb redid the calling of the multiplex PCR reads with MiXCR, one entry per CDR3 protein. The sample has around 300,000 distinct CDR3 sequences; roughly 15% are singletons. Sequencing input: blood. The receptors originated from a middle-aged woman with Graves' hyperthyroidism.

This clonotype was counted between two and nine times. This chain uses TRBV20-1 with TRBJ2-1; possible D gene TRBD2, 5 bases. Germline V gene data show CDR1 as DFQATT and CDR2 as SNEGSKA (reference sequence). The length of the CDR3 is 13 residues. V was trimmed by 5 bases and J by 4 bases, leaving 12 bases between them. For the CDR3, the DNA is TGCAGTGCTGGAGGACTGGTTTACAATGAGCAGTTCTTC. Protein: CSAGGLVYNEQFF.

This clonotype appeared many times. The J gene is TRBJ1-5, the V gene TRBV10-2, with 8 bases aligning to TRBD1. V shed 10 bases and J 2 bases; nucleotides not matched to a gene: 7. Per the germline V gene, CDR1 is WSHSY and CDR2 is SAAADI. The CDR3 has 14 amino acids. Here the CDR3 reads CATGQGFRNQPQHF. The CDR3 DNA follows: TGCGCCACCGGACAGGGTTTCCGCAATCAGCCCCAGCATTTT.

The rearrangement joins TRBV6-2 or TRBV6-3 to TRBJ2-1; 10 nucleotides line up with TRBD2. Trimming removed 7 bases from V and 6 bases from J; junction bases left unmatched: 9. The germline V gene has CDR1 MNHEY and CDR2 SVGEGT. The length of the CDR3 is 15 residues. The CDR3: CASITGTSVGNEQFF. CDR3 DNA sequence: TGTGCCAGCATAACCGGGACTAGCGTGGGCAATGAGCAGTTCTTC.

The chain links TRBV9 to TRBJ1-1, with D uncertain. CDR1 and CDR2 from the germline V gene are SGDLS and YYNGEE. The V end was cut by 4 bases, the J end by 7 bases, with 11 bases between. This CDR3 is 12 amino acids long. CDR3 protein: CASSFGLGEAFF. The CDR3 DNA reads TGTGCCAGCAGCTTTGGCCTGGGTGAAGCTTTCTTT.